The rows below give T cell receptor beta chains drawn from one sample of a study of T cell repertoires in cytomegalovirus infection. These receptors' antigens are unknown. A single record per CDR3 protein comes from TCRdb applying MiXCR to the reads. The table has about 20,000 distinct CDR3 sequences, about 40% seen once. Specimen: CD8+ T cells from cultured PBMCs, collected from culture after CMV antigen stimulation. The receptors were sampled from a human donor in good health (CMV status not recorded). Some clones in this sample may be carry-over from other donors' samples. Both conserved end residues are part of each CDR3. The order of the fields is V gene, CDR3 protein.

>TRBV7-9
CASSFRTTSPYWNGQFF
>TRBV20-1
CSASEYMQFF
>TRBV6-6
CASSYSNDGWPKDEQYF
>TRBV11-3
CASSPFGGVADTQYF
>TRBV4-1
CASSRLAASYNEQFF